These 2 T cell receptor beta chains share one sample of origin, sequenced in a study of blood T cell repertoires in COVID-19. The method was immunoSEQ multiplex PCR; TCRdb's version includes in-frame clones alone and lacks a portion of them. The sample holds 100,000 to 120,000 clones; 76% are singletons and the top ten take about 3.8%. Sequenced: peripheral blood. The receptors shown here come from a woman aged 80 or over with acute or convalescent COVID-19.

This sequence joins TRBV18 and TRBJ1-1; 10 bases align to TRBD1. The germline gives CDR1 KGHSH, CDR2 LQKENI. The CDR3 sequence is 16 residues long. The junction had 13 bases not matched to a gene; V was cut back by 2 bases and J by 10 bases. CDR3 in amino acids: CASSPGRGQGGRGAFF. CDR3 DNA sequence: TGTGCCAGCTCACCAGGGCGCGGACAGGGGGGTCGTGGAGCTTTCTTT.

The rearrangement links TRBV20-1 to TRBJ1-1; the D gene is possibly TRBD1 (5 bases). The CDR3 spans 13 residues. V was cut by 3 bases and J by 0 bases, with 8 bases left in between. The germline V gene has CDR1 DFQATT and CDR2 SNEGSKA (reference sequence). The DNA for the CDR3 is TGCAGTGCTAGTGGGGCTATGAACACTGAAGCTTTCTTT. Protein product: CSASGAMNTEAFF.